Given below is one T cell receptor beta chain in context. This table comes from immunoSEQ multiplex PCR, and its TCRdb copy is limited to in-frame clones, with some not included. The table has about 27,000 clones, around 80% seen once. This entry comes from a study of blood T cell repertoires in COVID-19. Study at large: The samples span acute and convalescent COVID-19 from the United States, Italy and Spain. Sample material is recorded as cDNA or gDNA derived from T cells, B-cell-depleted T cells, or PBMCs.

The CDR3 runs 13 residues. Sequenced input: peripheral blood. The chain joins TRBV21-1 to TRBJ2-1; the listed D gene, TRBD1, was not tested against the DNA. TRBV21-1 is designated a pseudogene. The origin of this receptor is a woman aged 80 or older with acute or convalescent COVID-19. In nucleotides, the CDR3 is TGTGCCAGCAGCAAAGAACAGTTAAATGAGCAGTTCTTC. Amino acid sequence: CASSKEQLNEQFF.